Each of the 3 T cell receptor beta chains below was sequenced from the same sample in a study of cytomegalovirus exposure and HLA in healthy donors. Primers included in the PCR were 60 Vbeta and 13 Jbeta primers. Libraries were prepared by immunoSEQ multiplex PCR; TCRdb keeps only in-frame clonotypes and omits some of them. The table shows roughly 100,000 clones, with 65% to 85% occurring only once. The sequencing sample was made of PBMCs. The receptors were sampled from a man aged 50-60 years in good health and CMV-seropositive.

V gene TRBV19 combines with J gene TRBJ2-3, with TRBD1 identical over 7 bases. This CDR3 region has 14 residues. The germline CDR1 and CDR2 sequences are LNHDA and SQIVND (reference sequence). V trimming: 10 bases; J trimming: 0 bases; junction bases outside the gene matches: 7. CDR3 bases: TGTGCCACTATCCGGGACAGCAGCACAGATACGCAGTATTTT. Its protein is CATIRDSSTDTQYF.

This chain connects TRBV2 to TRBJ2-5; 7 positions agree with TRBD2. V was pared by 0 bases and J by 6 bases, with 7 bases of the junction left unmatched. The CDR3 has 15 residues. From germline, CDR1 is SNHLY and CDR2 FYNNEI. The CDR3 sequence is CASSEAVGLEKTQYF. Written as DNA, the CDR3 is TGTGCCAGCAGTGAAGCGGTCGGACTAGAAAAGACCCAGTACTTC.

The CDR3 sequence is CASSLSDGSSYEQYF. CDR3 nucleotide sequence: TGTGCCAGCAGCTTGAGCGACGGGAGCTCCTACGAGCAGTACTTC. The chain uses TRBV7-8 and TRBJ2-7; a weak D match, TRBD2 (6 bases). The V gene lost 3 bases and the J gene lost 0 bases, with 12 bases spanning the gap. This CDR3 spans 15 amino acids. CDR1 is SGHVS and CDR2 is FQNEAQ in the germline V gene.